The rows below give T cell receptor beta chains drawn from one sample of a study of cytomegalovirus exposure and HLA in healthy donors. Generated by immunoSEQ multiplex PCR, the TCRdb table keeps only in-frame clones and is missing some. The sample has 100,000 or so clones, roughly 74% seen once. Specimen: PBMCs. These receptors came from a middle-aged woman in good health and CMV-seronegative. CDR3s include the opening cysteine and the closing phenylalanine or tryptophan. D genes are given only for firm matches. Clone size is given for some rows only: seen once, a few or many times, or a class if the clone is expanded.

d_gene	abundance	v_gene	j_gene	CDR3aa	CDR3nt
NA	NA	TRBV27	TRBJ2-6	CASSFIASGANVLTF	TGTGCCAGCAGTTTCATAGCCTCTGGGGCCAACGTCCTGACTTTC
NA	NA	TRBV6-5	TRBJ1-6	CASSYLTGTNSPLHF	TGTGCCAGCAGTTACTTAACAGGGACTAATTCACCCCTCCACTTT
NA	NA	TRBV19	TRBJ2-5	CASSIDNRGWETQYF	TGTGCCAGTAGTATAGATAACCGGGGGTGGGAGACCCAGTACTTC
NA	NA	TRBV6-1	TRBJ1-5	CASSGDTMYNQPQHF	TGTGCCAGCAGTGGGGACACCATGTACAATCAGCCCCAGCATTTT
NA	once	TRBV25-1	TRBJ2-1	CASSEVNRAYNEQFF	TGTGCCAGCAGTGAAGTGAACAGGGCTTACAATGAGCAGTTCTTC
NA	NA	TRBV5-1	TRBJ1-1	CASSLEPGLLNTEAFF	TGCGCCAGCAGCTTGGAACCGGGACTCCTGAACACTGAAGCTTTCTTT
NA	NA	TRBV6-1	TRBJ1-3	CASSVRLNTIYF	TGTGCCAGCAGTGTACGGTTGAACACCATATATTTT
TRBD1	NA	TRBV2	TRBJ1-1	CASRGQGAAEAFF	TGTGCCAGCAGAGGACAGGGGGCGGCTGAAGCTTTCTTT
NA	NA	TRBV9	TRBJ2-3	CASSARSAVDRTDTQYF	TGTGCCAGCAGCGCCCGTTCTGCGGTGGATCGCACAGATACGCAGTATTTT
NA	few	TRBV14	TRBJ2-3	CASSQDRAHTQYF	TGTGCCAGCAGCCAAGATAGAGCACATACGCAGTATTTT
NA	few	TRBV2	TRBJ1-1	CASNPRGNTEAFF	TGTGCCAGCAACCCCCGAGGGAACACTGAAGCTTTCTTT
TRBD2	few	TRBV7-9	TRBJ2-7	CASSSGLADNYEQYF	TGTGCCAGCAGCTCTGGACTAGCGGACAACTACGAGCAGTACTTC
TRBD1	NA	TRBV4-3	TRBJ2-1	CASSQRGTVDYNEQFF	TGCGCCAGCAGCCAAAGAGGGACAGTGGATTACAATGAGCAGTTCTTC
NA	NA	TRBV5-6	TRBJ2-2	CASSRRGGFANTGELFF	TGTGCCAGCAGCCGACGAGGGGGATTTGCGAACACCGGGGAGCTGTTTTTT
TRBD2	NA	TRBV19	TRBJ2-3	CASRKESGSGTDTQYF	TGTGCCAGTAGAAAAGAAAGCGGGAGTGGCACAGATACGCAGTATTTT